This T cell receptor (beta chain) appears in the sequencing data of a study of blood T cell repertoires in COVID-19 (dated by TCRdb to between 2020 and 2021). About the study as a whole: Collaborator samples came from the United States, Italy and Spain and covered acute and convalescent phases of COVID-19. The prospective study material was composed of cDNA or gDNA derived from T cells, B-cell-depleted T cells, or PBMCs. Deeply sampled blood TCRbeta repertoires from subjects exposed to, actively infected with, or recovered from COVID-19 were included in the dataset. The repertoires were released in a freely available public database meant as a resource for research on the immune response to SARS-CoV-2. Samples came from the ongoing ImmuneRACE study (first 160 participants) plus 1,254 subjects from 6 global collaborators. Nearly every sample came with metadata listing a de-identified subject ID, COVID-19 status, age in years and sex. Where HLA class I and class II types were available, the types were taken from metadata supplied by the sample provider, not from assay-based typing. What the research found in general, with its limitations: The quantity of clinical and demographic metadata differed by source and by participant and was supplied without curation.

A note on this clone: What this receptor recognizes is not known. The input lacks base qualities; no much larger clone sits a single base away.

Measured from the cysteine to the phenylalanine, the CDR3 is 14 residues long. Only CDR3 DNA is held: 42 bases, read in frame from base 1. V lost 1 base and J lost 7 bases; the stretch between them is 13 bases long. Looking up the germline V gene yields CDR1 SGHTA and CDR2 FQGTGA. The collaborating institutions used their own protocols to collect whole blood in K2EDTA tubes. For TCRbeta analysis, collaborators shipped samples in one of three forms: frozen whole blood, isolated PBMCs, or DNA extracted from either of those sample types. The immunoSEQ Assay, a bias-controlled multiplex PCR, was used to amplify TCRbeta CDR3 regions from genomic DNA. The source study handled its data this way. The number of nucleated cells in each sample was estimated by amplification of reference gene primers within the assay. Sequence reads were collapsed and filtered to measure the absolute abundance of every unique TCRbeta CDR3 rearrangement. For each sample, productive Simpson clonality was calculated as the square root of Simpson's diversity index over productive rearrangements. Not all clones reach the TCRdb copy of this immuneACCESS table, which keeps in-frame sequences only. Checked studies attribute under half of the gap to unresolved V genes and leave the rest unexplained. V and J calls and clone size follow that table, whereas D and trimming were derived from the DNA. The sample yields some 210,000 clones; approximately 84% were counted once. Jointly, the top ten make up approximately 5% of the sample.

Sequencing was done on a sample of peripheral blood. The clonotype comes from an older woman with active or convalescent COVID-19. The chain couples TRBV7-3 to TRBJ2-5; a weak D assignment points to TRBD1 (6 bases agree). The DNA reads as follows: TGTGCCAGCAGCTTAATATTGGGGGCCGGGACCCAGTACTTC. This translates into CASSLILGAGTQYF. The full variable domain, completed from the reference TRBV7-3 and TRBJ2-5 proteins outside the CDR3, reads GAGVSQTPSNKVTEKGKYVELRCDPISGHTALYWYRQSLGQGPEFLIYFQGTGAADDSGLPNDRFFAVRPEGSVSTLKIQRTERGDSAVYLCASSLILGAGTQYFGPGTRLLVL.